The 24 T cell receptor beta chains below all came from one sample that was sequenced in a study of early T cells in non-severe SARS-CoV-2 infection (dated by TCRdb to the early 2020s). The library came from 5' RACE. Sequencing relied on a NextSeq 500. The public reads were reanalyzed by TCRdb: fastp trimming at Q25, MiXCR alignment, in-frame beta chains only. Each record represents a unique CDR3 protein, reported with the most common genes and DNA among its rows. The sample table holds about 28,000 distinct CDR3 sequences, of which 5.4% were seen once. Over 0.9% of the sample is held by the ten biggest clonotypes. The sequenced sample was whole blood. These TCRs come from an adult who was a healthcare worker with PCR-confirmed SARS-CoV-2 infection or an uninfected control (not recorded which).

This clonotype occurred many times. CDR3 region: CASSTYPQPQHF. The CDR3 bases are TGTGCCAGCAGTACTTACCCCCAGCCCCAGCATTTT. The chain joins TRBV12-3 or TRBV12-4 to TRBJ1-5; D call uncertain. CDR3 length equals 12 residues. Trimming removed 5 bases from V and 7 bases from J, with 9 bases in between.

This clonotype was counted at least ten times. As DNA, the CDR3 is TGTGCCAGCAGCATACTTCTCAGGTCCGAGCAGTACTTC. Protein sequence: CASSILLRSEQYF. The chain combines TRBV7-9 with TRBJ2-7, with D unclear. From germline, CDR1 is SEHNR and CDR2 FQNEAQ (reference sequence). The ends were cut back, 5 bases at V and 6 bases at J, with 14 bases in the middle. This CDR3 is built from 13 residues.

The chain employs TRBV7-2 and TRBJ1-1; tentative D call: TRBD1 (6 bases). Trimming cost V 5 bases and J 1 base, with 8 bases left between them. This CDR3 spans 13 amino acids. CDR1 and CDR2 (germline): SGHTA, FQGNSA. CDR3 sequence (DNA): TGTGCCAGCAGCCCGACAGGGAACACTGAAGCTTTCTTT. Translating gives CASSPTGNTEAFF.

The CDR3 DNA reads as TGCGCCAGCAGCTTGGGGCAGGTCCAAGAGACCCAGTACTTC. It yields the protein CASSLGQVQETQYF. This chain links TRBV5-1 with TRBJ2-5; D gene uncertain. Trimming removed 0 bases from V and 1 base from J, with 7 bases in between. This CDR3 is built from 14 residues. In germline, CDR1 is SGHRS, CDR2 YFSETQ.

This clonotype was observed many times. The genes are TRBV21-1 and TRBJ2-7; the DNA was not compared with TRBD1, the D call given in the table. TRBV21-1 is a listed pseudogene. The CDR3 sequence is 14 residues long. CDR3 nucleotide sequence: TGTGCCAGCAATCCAGGGGCCAGGGACTACGAGCAGTACTTC. This translates into CASNPGARDYEQYF.

This clonotype has ten or more counts. CDR3 sequence (DNA): TGTGCCAGCAGTTTTGGAGACACTGAAGCTTTCTTT. Amino acids: CASSFGDTEAFF. The chain uses TRBV27 and TRBJ1-1; D remains ambiguous. Trimming cost V 3 bases and J 3 bases, with 5 bases left between them. The CDR3 runs to 12 residues. Germline values: CDR1 MNHEY, CDR2 SMNVEV (reference sequence).

The chain links TRBV14 to TRBJ2-1; 8 bases fit TRBD2. Trimming took 6 bases from V and 10 from J; bases not matched to a gene: 11. Per germline, CDR1 SGHDN and CDR2 FVKESK. The CDR3 consists of 14 residues. CDR3 protein: CASRPGTRSVEQFF. The DNA of the CDR3 is TGTGCCAGCAGACCGGGGACTAGATCGGTGGAGCAGTTCTTC.

The V gene is TRBV6-9, the J gene TRBJ2-7; D remains ambiguous. The ends were cut back, 0 bases at V and 5 bases at J, with 11 bases in the middle. The CDR3 runs 14 residues. Per germline, CDR1 MNHGY and CDR2 SVAAGI. CDR3 nucleotide sequence: TGTGCCAGCAGTTATTCAGCTCCAGTAGACGAGCAGTACTTC. This encodes CASSYSAPVDEQYF.

The table lists this clonotype with many counts. V gene TRBV10-3 combines with J gene TRBJ2-7; D gene ambiguous. Germline CDR1 reads ENHRY; CDR2 reads SYGVKD. This CDR3 comprises 15 residues. V lost 3 bases, J lost 7 bases, and 19 bases lay in between. The CDR3: CAISEGKLPSGEQYF. In nucleotides, the CDR3 is TGTGCCATCAGTGAAGGGAAGCTTCCCTCGGGTGAGCAGTACTTC.

This clonotype appeared many times. The rearrangement joins TRBV10-3 to TRBJ2-3; weak D call: TRBD1 (6 bases). V lost 4 bases and J lost 4, with 15 bases in between. This CDR3 has 15 residues. Germline V gene sequence: CDR1 ENHRY, CDR2 SYGVKD. The chain's CDR3 is CAISANRDNADTQYF. The CDR3 region has the DNA TGTGCCATCAGTGCTAACAGGGACAACGCAGATACGCAGTATTTT.

The chain is built from TRBV5-1 and TRBJ2-6; maybe TRBD2 (6 bases). The CDR3 extends over 16 amino acids. V was clipped by 3 bases and J by 0 bases, with 10 bases between them. In germline, CDR1 is SGHRS, CDR2 YFSETQ. The CDR3 DNA sequence: TGCGCCAGCAGCTCGGGAGTTAGCTCTGGGGCCAACGTCCTGACTTTC. This sequence encodes CASSSGVSSGANVLTF.

In its sample, this clonotype was seen many times. The rearrangement links TRBV7-2 to TRBJ1-1; D not certain. The V and J ends lost 2 bases and 2 bases respectively, with 6 bases between them. The CDR3 consists of 13 residues. Germline loops: CDR1 SGHTA, CDR2 FQGNSA. The CDR3 spells CASSLFENTEAFF. CDR3 in DNA: TGTGCCAGCAGCTTATTTGAAAACACTGAAGCTTTCTTT.

The sample holds many counts of this clonotype. This chain connects TRBV10-3 to TRBJ2-3; 12 bases line up with TRBD2. The V segment lost 11 bases and the J segment 8 bases; nucleotides outside the gene matches: 35. Germline V lookup: CDR1 ENHRY, CDR2 SYGVKD. The CDR3 loop spans 22 amino acids. The CDR3 nucleotides read TGTGCCTCCTACCCACGGGGGCCGATCTTTCGGACTAGCGGGGCCGGGCGGGCTACGCAGTATTTT. Amino acids: CASYPRGPIFRTSGAGRATQYF.

This clonotype was recorded at least ten times. This chain connects TRBV19 to TRBJ1-5; a possible D gene is TRBD1 (5 bases). The CDR3 runs to 13 residues. V dropped 9 bases and J dropped 4 bases, with 13 bases sitting between them. Per the germline V gene, CDR1 is LNHDA and CDR2 is SQIVND (reference sequence). Here the CDR3 reads CASSKGPNQPQHF. The DNA of the CDR3 is TGTGCCAGCTCTAAGGGGCCAAATCAGCCCCAGCATTTT.

This clonotype was detected ten times or more. V usage is TRBV7-9 and J usage is TRBJ2-2, with 11 bases matching TRBD2. Germline V gene data show CDR1 as SEHNR and CDR2 as FQNEAQ (reference sequence). This CDR3 contains 15 residues. Germline trimming cut 5 bases from V and 5 bases from J; bases unmatched to any gene: 4. The CDR3 DNA reads TGTGCCAGCAGCCTTTTAGCGGGAGGGACCGGGGAGCTGTTTTTT. It is translated as CASSLLAGGTGELFF.

This clonotype was seen more than once but under ten times. The V call is TRBV11-2, the J call TRBJ2-5; D perhaps matches TRBD1 (6 bases). CDR1 SGHAT and CDR2 FQNNGV come from the germline V gene. Trimming shortened V by 4 bases and J by 1 base, and 13 bases separated the two germline ends. The CDR3 covers 15 residues. The CDR3 is CASSSRTARQETQYF. The CDR3 DNA follows: TGTGCCAGCAGCTCCCGGACAGCCCGCCAAGAGACCCAGTACTTC.

This clonotype was counted only a few times. The V and J genes are TRBV7-8 and TRBJ2-3; the D is unclear. Trimming removed 0 bases at V and 8 bases at J, with 6 bases between. The CDR3 is 12 residues long. Germline CDR1 is SGHVS and CDR2 is FQNEAQ. This CDR3 is CASSLASGTQYF. In nucleotides, the CDR3 is TGTGCCAGCAGCTTAGCTTCCGGTACGCAGTATTTT.

The DNA for the CDR3 is TGTGCCAGCAGCTTAACCAGCAATCAGCCCCAGCATTTT. Residues: CASSLTSNQPQHF. The chain employs TRBV11-2 and TRBJ1-5; no clear D gene. The length of the CDR3 is 13 residues. V shed 2 bases and J shed 1 base, with 3 bases lying between them. CDR1 SGHAT and CDR2 FQNNGV come from the germline V gene.

J is TRBJ2-5 and V is TRBV18; D is unresolved. The CDR3 spans 14 residues. CDR1 and CDR2 (germline): KGHSH, LQKENI. Deletions cut 6 bases from V and 2 bases from J, with 13 bases between. CDR3 loop: CASSPLSTQETQYF. The CDR3 DNA follows: TGTGCCAGCTCCCCTCTGTCTACACAAGAGACCCAGTACTTC.

Many counts were recorded for this clonotype. CDR3 region: CSARDWGSASYEQYF. Written as DNA, the CDR3 is TGCAGTGCTAGAGATTGGGGGTCGGCCTCCTACGAGCAGTACTTC. The chain joins TRBV20-1 to TRBJ2-7; D is tentatively TRBD1 or TRBD2 (5 bases each). The CDR3 runs 15 residues. CDR1 is DFQATT and CDR2 is SNEGSKA in the germline V gene (reference sequence). Trimming left V 0 bases short and J 0 bases short, with 12 bases between.

The V gene is TRBV12-3 or TRBV12-4, the J gene TRBJ2-7; D uncertain. Trimming left V 2 bases short and J 3 bases short, with 8 bases between. This CDR3 is 13 amino acids long. CDR3 region: CASSLLTFYEQYF. The CDR3 nucleotides read TGTGCCAGCAGTTTACTTACGTTCTACGAGCAGTACTTC.

By share, this clonotype counts as medium-sized. The rearrangement joins TRBV2 to TRBJ2-7, with D maybe TRBD2 (5 bases). The CDR3 consists of 11 residues. Trimming took 9 bases from V and 6 from J, leaving 12 bases between them. CDR1 SNHLY and CDR2 FYNNEI come from the germline V gene. The CDR3 protein is CARGTGFEQYF. The CDR3 DNA follows: TGTGCCAGAGGTACGGGGTTCGAGCAGTACTTC.

The sample holds a few counts of this clonotype. The CDR3 nucleotides are TGTGCCAGCAGCTTAGGGTGGATGAACACTGAAGCTTTCTTT. This codes for CASSLGWMNTEAFF. V and J are TRBV5-5 and TRBJ1-1; D not resolved. CDR3 length: 14 amino acids. CDR1 is SGHKS, CDR2 YYEKEE, per germline (reference sequence). The V end was cut by 2 bases, the J end by 0 bases, with 8 bases between. Using reference TRBV5-5 and TRBJ1-1 for the parts outside the CDR3, the full variable domain is DAGVTQSPTHLIKTRGQQVTLRCSPISGHKSVSWYQQVLGQGPQFIFQYYEKEERGRGNFPDRFSARQFPNYSSELNVNALLLGDSALYLCASSLGWMNTEAFFGQGTRLTVV.

This clonotype was observed many times. CDR3 nucleotides: TGCGCCAGCAGGGCGACGGACAAGAACACTGAAGCTTTCTTT. As protein: CASRATDKNTEAFF. This chain connects TRBV5-1 to TRBJ1-1, with a possible D match to TRBD1 (5 bases). There are 14 residues in the CDR3. V was clipped by 5 bases and J by 1 base, with 12 bases between them. The germline V gene encodes CDR1 SGHRS and CDR2 YFSETQ.